Presented here are 22 T cell receptor beta chains from one specimen sequenced in a study of memory CD4+ T cells and cytomegalovirus serostatus. The method was immunoSEQ multiplex PCR; TCRdb's version includes in-frame clones alone and lacks a portion of them. The table lists almost 55,000 clones, roughly four fifths of them singletons, with around 1.6% in the top ten. Single viable CD3+CD4+CD8-CD45RO+ cells were sorted as the memory CD4+ T cells. Sequencing was performed on memory CD4+ T cells from blood. These receptors came from an adult in good health and CMV-seronegative.

This clone occurred once. The V gene is TRBV5-6, the J gene TRBJ2-5; no clear D. The germline V and J ends were trimmed by 1 base and 3 bases, with 13 bases remaining between them. CDR1 and CDR2 (germline): SGHDT, YYEEEE. The CDR3 runs 15 residues. The CDR3 protein is CASSLFRLPEETQYF. As DNA, the CDR3 is TGTGCCAGCAGCTTGTTTAGACTCCCGGAAGAGACCCAGTACTTC.

The gene calls are TRBV7-9 and TRBJ2-2; 7 nucleotides line up with TRBD2. Germline V gene lookup returns CDR1 SEHNR and CDR2 FQNEAQ (reference sequence). CDR3 size: 16 residues. V trimming: 5 bases; J trimming: 0 bases; junction bases outside the gene matches: 6. CDR3 DNA: TGTGCCAGCAGCGGGTACAGCGGGGCGAACACCGGGGAGCTGTTTTTT. This codes for CASSGYSGANTGELFF.

The rearrangement joins TRBV10-1 to TRBJ1-2, with a weak D call TRBD1 (5 bases). V was trimmed by 8 bases and J by 2 bases, leaving 18 bases between them. This CDR3 has 15 residues. Germline V CDR1 and CDR2: WNHNN, SYGVQD (reference sequence). The CDR3 DNA follows: TGCGCCAGCGGCCGAAGGAGGGGCCCGAACTATGGCTACACCTTC. Translation gives CASGRRRGPNYGYTF.

V and J are TRBV19 and TRBJ2-5, with 10 nucleotides matching TRBD1. Germline loops: CDR1 LNHDA, CDR2 SQIVND (reference sequence). Trimming at V came to 4 bases and at J to 7 bases, leaving 6 bases not matched to a gene. This CDR3 region has 14 residues. The CDR3 DNA is TGTGCCAGTAGTAGAGGACAGGGGGGAACGACCCAGTACTTC. This encodes CASSRGQGGTTQYF.

This clone has only one observation. The V call is TRBV6-6, the J call TRBJ2-6; D ambiguous. This CDR3 spans 14 amino acids. Trimming took 6 bases from V and 0 from J, leaving 6 bases between them. Germline CDR1 reads MNHNY; CDR2 reads SVGAGI (reference sequence). The chain's CDR3 is CASSLTSGANVLTF. The CDR3 bases are TGTGCCAGCAGCTTAACCTCTGGGGCCAACGTCCTGACTTTC.

This clone came up once. This chain links TRBV13 with TRBJ2-3; D remains ambiguous. Germline CDR1 PRHDT, CDR2 FYEKMQ (reference sequence). The germline V and J ends were trimmed by 1 base and 2 bases, with 7 bases remaining between them. The CDR3 spans 14 residues. The CDR3, as DNA: TGTGCCAGCAGCTTAGTTGCCTCCACAGATACGCAGTATTTT. It encodes CASSLVASTDTQYF.

In this sample, this clone turned up a few times. The chain joins TRBV2 to TRBJ1-6; possibly TRBD1 for D (5 bases). Germline-derived CDR1 and CDR2 are SNHLY and FYNNEI. The V end was cut by 2 bases, the J end by 11 bases, with 10 bases between. The CDR3 is 13 amino acids. In DNA, the CDR3 is TGTGCCAGCAGTGAACAGGGTAGTACACCCCTCCACTTT. Translation: CASSEQGSTPLHF.

The rearrangement uses TRBV6-6 and TRBJ1-2; D possibly corresponds to TRBD1 (6 bases). Germline V gene data show CDR1 as MNHNY and CDR2 as SVGAGI (reference sequence). This CDR3 region has 14 residues. V dropped 0 bases and J dropped 14 bases, with 19 bases sitting between them. CDR3 coding DNA: TGTGCCAGCAGTTACTCGAGTTCTTCAGGGGTTTGGACCTTC. Its translation: CASSYSSSSGVWTF.

This clone was seen a single time. This chain joins TRBV27 and TRBJ2-7; D ambiguous. V lost 4 bases to trimming and J lost 6 bases, with 13 bases between them. Germline assignment: CDR1 MNHEY and CDR2 SMNVEV (reference sequence). The CDR3 has 13 amino acids. In nucleotides, the CDR3 is TGTGCCAGCAGTTCTTATGTGGCAGGCGAGCAGTACTTC. Amino acid sequence: CASSSYVAGEQYF.

This chain joins TRBV6-1 and TRBJ2-3; the D is unclear. The CDR3 runs to 14 residues. CDR1 and CDR2 from the germline V gene are MNHNS and SASEGT. Trimming took 6 bases from V and 4 from J, leaving 14 bases between them. In DNA, the CDR3 is TGTGCCAGCAGAGCCCAGGAGATTCCAGATACGCAGTATTTT. Its protein product is CASRAQEIPDTQYF.

The count of this clone is one. This chain uses TRBV5-1 with TRBJ2-2, with D possibly TRBD2 on 5 matching bases. V was clipped by 6 bases and J by 2 bases, with 20 bases between them. Germline CDR1 and CDR2: SGHRS and YFSETQ. There are 17 residues in the CDR3. CDR3 nucleotides: TGCGCCAGCACGTCTGGGCTAGCCTTCGGAAACACCGGGGAGCTGTTTTTT. This sequence encodes CASTSGLAFGNTGELFF.

The rearrangement joins TRBV7-1 to TRBJ2-7; 10 nucleotides align to TRBD2. TRBV7-1 is an open reading frame, and its role is uncertain. V lost 5 bases to trimming and J lost 6 bases; unmatched junction nucleotides: 7. The CDR3 has 14 residues. As DNA, the CDR3 is TGTGCCAGCAGCGAAGGACTAGCGGAGACCGAGCAGTACTTC. Its translation: CASSEGLAETEQYF.

Here the CDR3 DNA reads TGCGCCAGCAACTCGGGGGGCTTGAACACTGAAGCTTTCTTT. Protein: CASNSGGLNTEAFF. The chain joins TRBV5-1 to TRBJ1-1; TRBD1 might be the D (6 bases). The CDR3 sequence is 14 residues long. Germline values: CDR1 SGHRS, CDR2 YFSETQ. Trimming removed 6 bases at V and 0 bases at J, with 12 bases between. The variable domain in full, completed from reference TRBV5-1 and TRBJ1-1, reads KAGVTQTPRYLIKTRGQQVTLSCSPISGHRSVSWYQQTPGQGLQFLFEYFSETQRNKGNFPGRFSGRQFSNSRSEMNVSTLELGDSALYLCASNSGGLNTEAFFGQGTRLTVV.

This sequence joins TRBV13 and TRBJ2-7; D is ambiguous. CDR3 size: 12 residues. CDR1 and CDR2 (germline): PRHDT, FYEKMQ (reference sequence). Trimming removed 0 bases at V and 4 bases at J, with 4 bases between. In DNA, the CDR3 is TGTGCCAGCAGCTTAGGAGTGTACGAGCAGTACTTC. As protein: CASSLGVYEQYF. The full variable domain, in which reference TRBV13 and TRBJ2-7 provide the parts outside the CDR3, is AAGVIQSPRHLIKEKRETATLKCYPIPRHDTVYWYQQGPGQDPQFLISFYEKMQSDKGSIPDRFSAQQFSDYHSELNMSSLELGDSALYFCASSLGVYEQYFGPGTRLTVT.

The chain carries TRBV27 and TRBJ1-5; D not certain. Germline V gives CDR1 MNHEY, CDR2 SMNVEV (reference sequence). V was shortened by 3 bases and J by 6 bases, with 12 bases between the two germline ends. CDR3 size: 14 residues. CDR3 nucleotides: TGTGCCAGCAGTTTGGTTCTTGGGGTTCAGCCCCAGCATTTT. This encodes CASSLVLGVQPQHF.

The chain employs TRBV5-4 and TRBJ2-5; D may be TRBD2 (6 bases). The CDR3 is 13 residues long. V lost 4 bases and J 5 bases, leaving 12 bases between the germline ends. In germline, CDR1 is SGHNT, CDR2 YYREEE (reference sequence). CDR3 nucleotides: TGTGCCAGCAGCAAGGCCGGGGGTGAGACCCAGTACTTC. Its translation is CASSKAGGETQYF.

The chain carries TRBV4-2 and TRBJ1-4, with 8 bases that match TRBD1. The CDR3 sequence is 17 residues long. In germline, CDR1 is LGHNA, CDR2 YNFKEQ. Losses at the gene ends were 1 base for V and 8 bases for J; bases not matched to a gene: 12. The CDR3: CASSQVQGAQRGEKLFF. DNA of the CDR3: TGTGCCAGCAGCCAAGTCCAGGGGGCGCAGAGGGGAGAAAAACTGTTTTTT.

CDR3 DNA: TGTGCCAGCAGCTTGCTGGGGGCCTGGGTCACTGAAGCTTTCTTT. Translation: CASSLLGAWVTEAFF. This sequence joins TRBV7-9 and TRBJ1-1, with D possibly being TRBD1 (6 bases). Germline assignment: CDR1 SEHNR and CDR2 FQNEAQ (reference sequence). This CDR3 contains 15 residues. Trimming removed 3 bases at V and 4 bases at J, with 15 bases between.

The chain couples TRBV28 to TRBJ1-4, with 9 bases aligning to TRBD1. Germline loops: CDR1 MDHEN, CDR2 SYDVKM. V trimming: 4 bases; J trimming: 8 bases; junction bases outside the gene matches: 8. The CDR3 totals 15 residues. This chain's CDR3 is CASSSPGQGTEKLFF. DNA of the CDR3: TGTGCCAGCAGTTCTCCGGGACAGGGCACCGAAAAACTGTTTTTT.

The chain carries TRBV5-1 and TRBJ1-4; D remains ambiguous. The V end lost 2 bases, the J end lost 4 bases, and 9 bases lay between the germline ends. CDR1 SGHRS and CDR2 YFSETQ come from the germline V gene. This CDR3 contains 14 residues. CDR3 in amino acids: CASSLISDNEKLFF. The CDR3 DNA reads as TGCGCCAGCAGCTTAATTTCAGATAATGAAAAACTGTTTTTT.

The genes are TRBV11-2 and TRBJ2-7, with D perhaps matching TRBD1 (5 bases). This CDR3 is 13 amino acids long. Germline CDR1 SGHAT, CDR2 FQNNGV. Deletions cut 4 bases from V and 5 bases from J, with 12 bases between. CDR3 in DNA: TGTGCCAGCAGCTCACTGGGGCGTCACGAGCAGTACTTC. Amino acids: CASSSLGRHEQYF. Full variable domain (outside the CDR3, taken from reference TRBV11-2 and TRBJ2-7): EAGVAQSPRYKIIEKRQSVAFWCNPISGHATLYWYQQILGQGPKLLIQFQNNGVVDDSQLPKDRFSAERLKGVDSTLKIQPAKLEDSAVYLCASSSLGRHEQYFGPGTRLTVT.

This chain joins TRBV30 and TRBJ2-1; 7 bases agree with TRBD2. V lost 7 bases, J lost 9 bases, and 18 bases stayed unmatched. CDR1 is GTSNPN and CDR2 is SVGIG in the germline V gene (reference sequence). This CDR3 is built from 15 residues. The chain's CDR3 is CASKPRTSYVGEQFF. The CDR3, as DNA: TGTGCCTCGAAGCCCCGGACTAGTTACGTCGGTGAGCAGTTCTTC.